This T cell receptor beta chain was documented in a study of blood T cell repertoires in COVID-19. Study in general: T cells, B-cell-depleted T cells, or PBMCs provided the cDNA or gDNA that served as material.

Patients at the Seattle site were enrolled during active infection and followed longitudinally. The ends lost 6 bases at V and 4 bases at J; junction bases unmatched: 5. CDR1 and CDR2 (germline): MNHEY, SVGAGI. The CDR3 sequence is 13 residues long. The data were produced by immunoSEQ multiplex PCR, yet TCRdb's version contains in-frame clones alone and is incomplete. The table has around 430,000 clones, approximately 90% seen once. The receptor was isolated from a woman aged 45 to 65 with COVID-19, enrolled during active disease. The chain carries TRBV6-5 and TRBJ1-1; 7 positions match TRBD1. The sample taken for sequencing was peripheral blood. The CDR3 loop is CASSWTGPTEAFF. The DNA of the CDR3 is TGTGCCAGCAGCTGGACAGGCCCCACTGAAGCTTTCTTT.